Following are 9 T cell receptor beta chains from one sample sequenced in a study of identical twins. A single record per CDR3 protein comes from TCRdb applying MiXCR to the 5' RACE reads. The sample carries roughly 770,000 distinct CDR3 sequences, roughly 20% recorded once. These same data were also listed under a study on T cells expressing NK-cell markers.

Input material: PBMCs. All receptors derive from a woman under 30 in good health.

This clonotype has just a few counts. The V gene is TRBV7-2, the J gene TRBJ2-3, with D unclear. The V gene's germline CDR1 is SGHTA and CDR2 FQGNSA. The CDR3 loop spans 16 amino acids. Trimming removed 2 bases from V and 2 bases from J, with 14 bases in between. CDR3 amino acids: CASSLKSWSITDTQYF. The CDR3 region has the DNA TGTGCCAGCAGCTTAAAATCGTGGTCGATCACAGATACGCAGTATTTT.

This rearrangement joins TRBV4-1 to TRBJ2-2; TRBD2 matches at 10 bases. V was pared by 0 bases and J by 7 bases, with 11 bases of the junction left unmatched. Germline V lookup: CDR1 MGHRA, CDR2 YSYEKL. This CDR3 spans 18 amino acids. This chain's CDR3 is CASSQDKGLAGEDGELFF. As DNA, the CDR3 is TGCGCCAGCAGCCAAGATAAAGGGCTAGCGGGAGAGGACGGGGAGCTGTTTTTT.

This chain links TRBV9 with TRBJ2-1; 8 bases agree with TRBD1. Germline V gene lookup returns CDR1 SGDLS and CDR2 YYNGEE. This CDR3 has 17 residues. J lost 3 bases, V lost 0 bases, and 8 bases had no gene match. The CDR3 sequence: CASSVAGQVKLYNEQFF. The CDR3 DNA reads TGTGCCAGCAGCGTAGCGGGACAGGTAAAACTCTACAATGAGCAGTTCTTC.

The CDR3 bases are TGTGCCAGCAGCCACCTCCGGGACAGGGCCTACAATGAGCAGTTCTTC. Translated, it gives CASSHLRDRAYNEQFF. The rearrangement joins TRBV7-9 to TRBJ2-1; 9 positions match TRBD1. Unmatched junction bases numbered 7, after V lost 5 bases and J lost 2 bases. CDR3 length: 16 residues. The V gene's germline CDR1 is SEHNR and CDR2 FQNEAQ (reference sequence).

This chain uses TRBV5-1 with TRBJ2-1, with a tentative D call TRBD1 (6 bases). The CDR3 sequence is 14 residues long. V lost 5 bases to trimming and J lost 8 bases, with 17 bases between them. Germline V gene sequence: CDR1 SGHRS, CDR2 YFSETQ. The CDR3 region is CASRPGTKVDEQFF. CDR3 bases: TGCGCCAGCAGGCCCGGGACAAAGGTCGATGAGCAGTTCTTC.

This clonotype was found a few times. This rearrangement joins TRBV6-1 to TRBJ2-3; 13 positions match TRBD2. V dropped 11 bases and J dropped 2; count of bases not matched to a gene: 10. The CDR3 is 16 amino acids. Looked up from germline, CDR1 is MNHNS and CDR2 is SASEGT. The CDR3 here is CAVQMTSGRITDTQYF. The CDR3 coding sequence is TGTGCCGTACAGATGACTAGCGGGAGGATCACAGATACGCAGTATTTT.

V is TRBV5-1 and J is TRBJ1-1, with D uncertain. Per germline, CDR1 SGHRS and CDR2 YFSETQ. V shed 0 bases and J shed 2 bases, with 11 bases lying between them. The CDR3 extends over 15 amino acids. Here the CDR3 reads CASSLAGSANTEAFF. For the CDR3, the DNA is TGCGCCAGCAGCTTGGCCGGCAGTGCTAACACTGAAGCTTTCTTT. Full variable domain (rest looked up from reference TRBV5-1 and TRBJ1-1): KAGVTQTPRYLIKTRGQQVTLSCSPISGHRSVSWYQQTPGQGLQFLFEYFSETQRNKGNFPGRFSGRQFSNSRSEMNVSTLELGDSALYLCASSLAGSANTEAFFGQGTRLTVV.

J is TRBJ2-6 and V is TRBV12-3 or TRBV12-4; 9 positions agree with TRBD1. V lost 0 bases and J lost 0; bases outside the gene matches: 6. CDR3 size: 19 residues. This CDR3 is CASSLALGQGLSGANVLTF. Here the CDR3 DNA reads TGTGCCAGCAGTTTAGCGCTGGGACAGGGCCTCTCTGGGGCCAACGTCCTGACTTTC.

The chain links TRBV20-1 to TRBJ2-3; 9 bases match TRBD2. There are 15 residues in the CDR3. V shed 5 bases, J shed 5 bases, and the junction held 11 bases outside the gene matches. CDR1 is DFQATT, CDR2 SNEGSKA, per germline (reference sequence). The CDR3 loop reads CSAHDSGSTRDTQYF. The CDR3 DNA reads TGCAGTGCTCACGATAGCGGGAGTACGAGAGATACGCAGTATTTT.